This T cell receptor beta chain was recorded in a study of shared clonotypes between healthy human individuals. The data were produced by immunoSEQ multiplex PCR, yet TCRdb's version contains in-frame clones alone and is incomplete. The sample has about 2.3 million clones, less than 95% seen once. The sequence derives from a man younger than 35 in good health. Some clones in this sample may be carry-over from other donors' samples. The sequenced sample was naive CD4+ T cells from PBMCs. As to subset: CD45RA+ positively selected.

The CDR3 here is CASSVDSSTVGETQYF. CDR3 in DNA: TGTGCCAGCAGCGTAGATTCGAGTACGGTAGGAGAGACCCAGTACTTC. V gene TRBV9 combines with J gene TRBJ2-5; D remains unclear. The ends were cut back, 0 bases at V and 4 bases at J, with 16 bases in the middle. CDR3 length: 16 residues. Germline CDR1 reads SGDLS; CDR2 reads YYNGEE.